A selection of T cell receptor beta chains follows, all from one sample in a study of control samples from healthy donors and cancer patients. TCRdb keeps only in-frame clones here, not all; method: immunoSEQ multiplex PCR. Of about 51,000 clones in the sample, about four fifths are singletons; the top ten hold roughly a tenth. The sequencing input was blood. The receptor source for this set is a man in his 70s in good health. CDR3s include the opening cysteine and the closing phenylalanine or tryptophan. The D gene is left open where the match is weak. Rows may omit the clone size; those that give it use once, few, many or a size class.

d_call | j_call | v_call | clone_size | cdr3_nt | cdr3_aa
NA | TRBJ2-7 | TRBV4-1 | NA | TGCGCCAGCAGCCGTGCAGGGAGCTCCTACGAGCAGTACTTC | CASSRAGSSYEQYF
NA | TRBJ2-7 | TRBV28 | NA | TGTGCCAGCAGGAGCAGGGCGGACTACGAGCAGTACTTC | CASRSRADYEQYF
TRBD1 | TRBJ2-1 | TRBV5-4 | NA | TGTGCCAGCAGCTCAGACAGGGGGCGTCACAAGCAGTTCTTC | CASSSDRGRHKQFF
NA | TRBJ1-2 | TRBV3-1/TRBV3-2 | NA | TGTGCCAGCAGCCAAGATTCCGGGACGGGCTATGGCTACACCTTC | CASSQDSGTGYGYTF
NA | TRBJ1-4 | TRBV7-8 | NA | TGTGCCAGCAGCTTAGGAGACGGTGAAAAACTGTTTTTT | CASSLGDGEKLFF
TRBD1 | TRBJ2-1 | TRBV4-2 | NA | TGTGCCAGCAGCCAAGATTGGTGGGCGGACAGGGAACTCTACAATGAGCAGTTCTTC | CASSQDWWADRELYNEQFF
NA | TRBJ2-2 | TRBV11-2 | NA | TGTGCCAGCAGCTTATTAGCCGGGACAACAACCGGGGAGCTGTTTTTT | CASSLLAGTTTGELFF
NA | TRBJ2-4 | TRBV2 | NA | TGTGCCAGCGGGTGGGGGGCCAAAAACATTCAGTACTTC | CASGWGAKNIQYF
TRBD2 | TRBJ2-1 | TRBV3-1/TRBV3-2 | NA | TGTGCCAGCAGCCAAGAGTGGCCATTGAGCGGGGCCCCCCCTAAAAGCTCCTACAATGAGCAGTTCTTC | CASSQEWPLSGAPPKSSYNEQFF
NA | TRBJ2-3 | TRBV5-1 | NA | TGCGCCAGCAGCTTGTGGTCAGGAACAGATACGCAGTATTTT | CASSLWSGTDTQYF
NA | TRBJ2-1 | TRBV12-3/TRBV12-4 | NA | TGTGCCAGCAGCCCCCGTGATGAGCAGTTCTTC | CASSPRDEQFF
NA | TRBJ2-3 | TRBV5-1 | NA | TGCGCCAGCAGCTTGTTTATCGGCCAGGGACGGTCCATAGATACGCAGTATTTT | CASSLFIGQGRSIDTQYF
TRBD1 | TRBJ1-5 | TRBV30 | NA | TGTGCCTGGAGCGAACAGGGGAGTCAGCCCCAGCATTTT | CAWSEQGSQPQHF
TRBD1 | TRBJ1-6 | TRBV18 | once | TGTGCCAGCTCACGGGGGACGACAGGGGGCTATTCACCCCTCCACTTT | CASSRGTTGGYSPLHF
NA | TRBJ1-2 | TRBV5-1 | medium-sized | TGCGCCAGCAGCTTACAGGGAAGGGGTAACTATGGCTACACCTTC | CASSLQGRGNYGYTF
TRBD1 | TRBJ1-1 | TRBV5-1 | NA | TGCGCCAGCAGCTTGGAAGGGGGACAGGTAAAAGCTTTCTTT | CASSLEGGQVKAFF
TRBD2 | TRBJ2-7 | TRBV18 | once | TGTGCCAGCTCAGATAGCGGGAGAAGATACGAGCAGTACTTC | CASSDSGRRYEQYF
NA | TRBJ2-3 | TRBV5-6 | NA | TGTGCCAGCAGCTCGCTGGGGGGGCCGGCGAGAGCTACGCAGTATTTT | CASSSLGGPARATQYF
TRBD2 | TRBJ2-3 | TRBV28 | NA | TGTGCCAGCAGTTTCGGGAGGGCTTCAGATACGCAGTATTTT | CASSFGRASDTQYF
NA | TRBJ2-2 | TRBV5-1 | NA | TGCGCCAGCAGCTTGGCCACTAGTGCGGGTACCGGGGAGCTGTTTTTT | CASSLATSAGTGELFF
TRBD1 | TRBJ2-1 | TRBV5-4 | NA | TGTGCCAGCAGCAGGGCCGGGACAGGGGGGGACAATGAGCAGTTCTTC | CASSRAGTGGDNEQFF
TRBD2 | TRBJ2-5 | TRBV30 | NA | TGTGCCTGGAGTGAGTCTAGGCTATGGACTAGGGCCGCGAGGAGAGAGACCCAGTACTTC | CAWSESRLWTRAARRETQYF
NA | TRBJ2-2 | TRBV18 | NA | TGTGCCAGCTCACCACAACAGGAGAACACCGGGGAGCTGTTTTTT | CASSPQQENTGELFF
NA | TRBJ2-5 | TRBV28 | NA | TGTGCCAGCAGTCCCGGAGGGACTTTAAAAGAGACCCAGTACTTC | CASSPGGTLKETQYF
NA | TRBJ2-7 | TRBV29-1 | few | TGCAGCGTTGAAAGTCCCGGGCTTAGGGGCGAGCAGTACTTC | CSVESPGLRGEQYF
TRBD1 | TRBJ1-6 | TRBV10-2 | NA | TGCGCCAGCCGGCGATGGACAACAGGGGGCCATTCACCCCTCCACTTT | CASRRWTTGGHSPLHF
NA | TRBJ2-3 | TRBV19 | NA | TGTGCCAGTAGTATAGGCGGTGATACGCAGTATTTT | CASSIGGDTQYF
NA | TRBJ2-5 | TRBV2 | NA | TGTGCCAGCAGTGAAAACAGGGCGGAGACCCAGTACTTC | CASSENRAETQYF
TRBD1 | TRBJ2-1 | TRBV5-1 | NA | TGCGCCAGCAGCTTAGAGGGGGCATACAATGAGCAGTTCTTC | CASSLEGAYNEQFF
TRBD2 | TRBJ2-2 | TRBV9 | NA | TGTGCCAGCAGCGTAGTTGCGGGAGGGATGCTCAACACCGGGGAGCTGTTTTTT | CASSVVAGGMLNTGELFF
NA | TRBJ1-5 | TRBV18 | NA | TGTGCCAGCTCCCGGACCCCCCCGGCGCCCCAGCATTTT | CASSRTPPAPQHF
NA | TRBJ2-2 | TRBV27 | NA | TGTGCCAGCAGTAAACCGAGTTGGACCGGGGAGCTGTTTTTT | CASSKPSWTGELFF
NA | TRBJ1-2 | TRBV19 | once | TGTGCCAGTAGTATCGGCCGATACTATGGCTACACCTTC | CASSIGRYYGYTF
TRBD2 | TRBJ2-7 | TRBV7-9 | NA | TGTGCCAGCAGCTTACTGAGCGGGAGTACCTACGAGCAGTACTTC | CASSLLSGSTYEQYF
TRBD1 | TRBJ2-7 | TRBV29-1 | NA | TGCAGCGTTAGGACAGGGGGATACGAGCAGTACTTC | CSVRTGGYEQYF